A single sample is the source of the 29 T cell receptor beta chains below, sequenced in a study of CD8 T cells in ankylosing spondylitis (dated by TCRdb to 2017 to 2019). Library generation was performed with 5' RACE. TCRdb shows the sequencer as Illumina HiSeq 2500. TCRdb reworked the public reads: Q25 trimming with fastp, MiXCR clone assembly, productive beta chains retained. Records with the same CDR3 protein are collapsed into one entry carrying the most frequent genes and DNA. For this sample there are approximately 300,000 distinct CDR3 sequences; 20% appear just once. The ten largest clonotypes hold 7.5% to 9.5% of the sample. Sequenced: blood, either unsorted or a sorted T cell fraction (not recorded which). Receptors were obtained from a male donor with ankylosing spondylitis or in good health (not recorded which).

The chain links TRBV12-3 or TRBV12-4 to TRBJ2-4; 10 bases line up with TRBD2. The CDR3 runs to 16 residues. Trimming removed 6 bases from V and 0 bases from J; junction bases left unmatched: 5. The CDR3 DNA reads as TGTGCCAGCAGGCGGACTAGCGGCCTAGCCAAAAACATTCAGTACTTC. Protein: CASRRTSGLAKNIQYF.

This clonotype has only a few counts. The chain links TRBV12-3 or TRBV12-4 to TRBJ2-5; D possibly uses TRBD1 or TRBD2 (5 bases each). This CDR3 is built from 13 residues. Trimming stripped 6 bases from V and 5 bases from J, with 13 bases between. CDR3 loop: CASRGDVRETQYF. CDR3 coding DNA: TGTGCCAGCAGGGGGGACGTCCGCGAGACCCAGTACTTC.

This clonotype has more than one count but fewer than ten. The chain links TRBV20-1 to TRBJ1-4; 9 bases are shared with TRBD1. Per germline, CDR1 DFQATT and CDR2 SNEGSKA (reference sequence). V shed 5 bases and J 6 bases; nucleotides not matched to a gene: 10. The CDR3 covers 15 residues. CDR3 amino acids: CSADKGGQGYEKLFF. The CDR3 DNA follows: TGCAGTGCTGATAAGGGGGGACAGGGATATGAAAAACTGTTTTTT.

This clonotype came up a few times. The chain employs TRBV19 and TRBJ2-3, with 8 positions matching TRBD1. CDR3 length: 16 residues. Germline V CDR1 and CDR2: LNHDA, SQIVND (reference sequence). Germline trimming cut 5 bases from V and 4 bases from J; bases unmatched to any gene: 11. In DNA, the CDR3 is TGTGCCAGTAGTCCCACGACAGGGGCGATTGCAGATACGCAGTATTTT. Encoded protein: CASSPTTGAIADTQYF.

The genes are TRBV25-1 and TRBJ2-1; the match to TRBD1 covers 9 bases. This CDR3 has 14 amino acids. Losses at the gene ends were 6 bases for V and 8 bases for J; bases not matched to a gene: 8. Germline V CDR1 and CDR2: MGHDK, SYGVNS. CDR3 sequence reads: CASRIGQGRHEQFF. CDR3 bases: TGTGCCAGCAGGATCGGACAGGGGAGGCATGAGCAGTTCTTC.

The chain combines TRBV5-1 with TRBJ2-5; D possibly corresponds to TRBD2 (5 bases). Germline assignment: CDR1 SGHRS and CDR2 YFSETQ. The CDR3 sequence is 13 residues long. Trimming shortened V by 0 bases and J by 2 bases, and 5 bases separated the two germline ends. The CDR3 bases are TGCGCCAGCAGCTTGGAGCGGCAAGAGACCCAGTACTTC. It translates to CASSLERQETQYF.

This clonotype has only a few counts. CDR3 coding DNA: TGTGCCAGCAGCTTACAGGGCTCGAACGAGCAGTACGTC. It encodes CASSLQGSNEQYV. The chain has TRBV5-8 and TRBJ2-7, with D perhaps matching TRBD1 (6 bases). This CDR3 contains 13 residues. Trimming shortened V by 2 bases and J by 5 bases, and 11 bases separated the two germline ends. Germline CDR1 SGHTS, CDR2 YDEGEE.

The chain combines TRBV29-1 with TRBJ2-5, with D unresolved. Trimming took off 6 bases at V and 1 base at J, with 15 bases between the two ends. CDR1 SQVTM and CDR2 ANQGSEA come from the germline V gene. The length of the CDR3 is 14 residues. DNA for the CDR3: TGCAGCGTCGCGAACCTAAGGGTCCAAGAGACCCAGTACTTC. This translates into CSVANLRVQETQYF.

J is TRBJ2-3 and V is TRBV2, with 9 bases matching TRBD2. The germline gives CDR1 SNHLY, CDR2 FYNNEI. Germline trimming cut 6 bases from V and 4 bases from J; bases unmatched to any gene: 14. The CDR3 has 17 residues. CDR3 protein: CASSQQIAGVKADTQYF. The CDR3 nucleotides are TGTGCCAGCAGCCAACAAATAGCGGGAGTGAAGGCAGATACGCAGTATTTT.

The chain has TRBV5-1 and TRBJ2-3, with 10 bases lining up with TRBD1. Germline V lookup: CDR1 SGHRS, CDR2 YFSETQ. After removal of 1 base from V and 1 base from J, the junction contained 9 bases not matched to a gene. The CDR3 runs 18 residues. In DNA, the CDR3 is TGCGCCAGCAGCTTGTCCGGACAGGGGGTTATGGGCACAGATACGCAGTATTTT. Protein: CASSLSGQGVMGTDTQYF.

The chain combines TRBV5-1 with TRBJ2-2; no reliable D call. CDR1 and CDR2 (germline): SGHRS, YFSETQ. Trimming took 2 bases from V and 3 from J, leaving 8 bases between them. The CDR3 contains 14 residues. In nucleotides, the CDR3 is TGCGCCAGCAGCTTCGAAGCGCACACCGGGGAGCTGTTTTTT. This encodes CASSFEAHTGELFF.

This clonotype was detected a few times. This rearrangement joins TRBV25-1 to TRBJ1-6; D might be TRBD1 (6 bases). V was trimmed by 3 bases and J by 4 bases, leaving 10 bases between them. The V gene's germline CDR1 is MGHDK and CDR2 SYGVNS. The CDR3 is made up of 15 amino acids. The CDR3: CASSEGAGYNSPLHF. DNA for the CDR3: TGTGCCAGCAGTGAGGGGGCTGGGTATAATTCACCCCTCCACTTT.

This clonotype was observed a handful of times. The rearrangement uses TRBV28 and TRBJ2-5; 16 bases are shared with TRBD2. J lost 2 bases, V lost 6 bases, and 15 bases had no gene match. The V gene's germline CDR1 is MDHEN and CDR2 SYDVKM. This CDR3 is 20 amino acids long. CDR3 protein: CASRNLPGTSGRASQETQYF. The CDR3 nucleotides are TGTGCCAGCAGGAACTTGCCCGGGACTAGCGGGAGGGCAAGTCAAGAGACCCAGTACTTC.

Concerning this clonotype: This sequence may be a read error, since a much larger clone differs from it by one base. This rearrangement joins TRBV29-1 to TRBJ2-2, with 10 bases matching TRBD2. Per the germline V gene, CDR1 is SQVTM and CDR2 is ANQGSEA. This CDR3 is 16 amino acids long. This chain's CDR3 is CSAGGGLAQNTRELFF. The CDR3 nucleotides are TGCAGCGCCGGGGGGGGACTAGCGCAGAACACCAGGGAGCTGTTTTTT.

This chain links TRBV5-1 with TRBJ2-2; 8 positions agree with TRBD2. With V trimmed by 3 bases and J by 1 base, 5 bases remained unmatched. The CDR3 is made up of 16 amino acids. Germline CDR1 reads SGHRS; CDR2 reads YFSETQ. CDR3 loop: CASSSLTSGNTGELFF. CDR3 sequence (DNA): TGCGCCAGCAGCTCCCTCACTAGCGGGAACACCGGGGAGCTGTTTTTT.

The chain links TRBV3-1 to TRBJ2-5, with a possible D match to TRBD2 (5 bases). V lost 1 base, J lost 5 bases, and 20 bases lay in between. Germline V gene lookup returns CDR1 LGHDT and CDR2 YNNKEL (reference sequence). The CDR3 runs to 17 residues. CDR3 sequence: CASSQGWGLARRETQYF. The CDR3 DNA sequence: TGTGCCAGCAGCCAAGGCTGGGGTCTAGCACGACGGGAGACCCAGTACTTC.

This clonotype was found many times. The chain joins TRBV20-1 to TRBJ1-1; 7 nucleotides match TRBD1. The CDR3 covers 11 residues. CDR1 is DFQATT, CDR2 SNEGSKA, per germline (reference sequence). The ends lost 5 bases at V and 10 bases at J; junction bases unmatched: 7. CDR3 sequence: CSARDSLGAFF. The CDR3 nucleotides read TGCAGTGCTCGGGACAGCCTCGGAGCTTTCTTT.

This clonotype was picked up a small number of times. V gene TRBV5-8 combines with J gene TRBJ1-4, with a tentative D call TRBD1 (6 bases). The CDR3 runs 16 residues. Between the trimmed V and J ends, which lost 4 bases and 5 bases, there was a span of 18 bases. Germline V CDR1 and CDR2: SGHTS, YDEGEE. The CDR3 sequence: CASSLAAGHRNEKLFF. In DNA, the CDR3 is TGTGCCAGCAGCCTCGCTGCGGGACACAGGAATGAAAAACTGTTTTTT. The full variable domain, in which reference TRBV5-8 and TRBJ1-4 provide the parts outside the CDR3, is EAGVTQSPTHLIKTRGQQATLRCSPISGHTSVYWYQQALGLGLQFLLWYDEGEERNRGNFPPRFSGRQFPNYSSELNVNALELEDSALYLCASSLAAGHRNEKLFFGSGTQLSVL.

This clonotype was picked up a small number of times. The V gene is TRBV5-6, the J gene TRBJ2-6; no definite D call. V was shortened by 1 base and J by 4 bases, with 6 bases between the two germline ends. The CDR3 runs to 14 residues. Germline assignment: CDR1 SGHDT and CDR2 YYEEEE. This CDR3 is CASSLWKGANVLTF. CDR3 coding DNA: TGTGCCAGCAGCTTGTGGAAGGGGGCCAACGTCCTGACTTTC.

The genes are TRBV11-2 and TRBJ2-2; D is undetermined. Between the trimmed V and J ends, which lost 3 bases and 4 bases, there was a span of 6 bases. Germline V CDR1 and CDR2: SGHAT, FQNNGV. The CDR3 loop spans 13 amino acids. CDR3 in amino acids: CASSFVTTGELFF. The CDR3 DNA sequence: TGTGCCAGCAGCTTCGTCACCACCGGGGAGCTGTTTTTT.

In regard to this clonotype: A read error may account for a junction end that differs from germline. The chain has TRBV20-1 and TRBJ2-2; D remains ambiguous. The CDR3 loop spans 15 amino acids. Germline CDR1 is DFQATT and CDR2 is SNEGSKA (reference sequence). The CDR3 region has the DNA TGCAGTGCTAGAGATCCTCTACAGAACGCCGGGGAGCTGTTTTTT. Protein: CSARDPLQNAGELFF.

The chain links TRBV20-1 to TRBJ2-1, with D hard to call. CDR1 is DFQATT and CDR2 is SNEGSKA in the germline V gene (reference sequence). The CDR3 has 12 amino acids. Deletions cut 3 bases from V and 10 bases from J, with 13 bases between. In nucleotides, the CDR3 is TGCAGTGCTAGGCAGTCAGCAGCAGAGCAGTTCTTC. Translation gives CSARQSAAEQFF.

This clonotype has a handful of counts. This sequence joins TRBV12-3 or TRBV12-4 and TRBJ2-3, with D tentatively TRBD2 (6 bases). The CDR3 length is 14 residues. V lost 3 bases to trimming and J lost 8 bases, with 15 bases between them. The CDR3 DNA reads TGTGCCAGCAGTTTGGTAGAAGGGCGGGGTACGCAGTATTTT. This translates into CASSLVEGRGTQYF.

CDR3 coding DNA: TGTGCCAGCAGCCGAATCTCGGGACCTAGCACAGATACGCAGTATTTT. It translates to CASSRISGPSTDTQYF. The chain carries TRBV28 and TRBJ2-3; possibly TRBD1 or TRBD2 for D (5 bases each). The CDR3 totals 16 residues. Germline assignment: CDR1 MDHEN and CDR2 SYDVKM. V was shortened by 6 bases and J by 0 bases, with 16 bases between the two germline ends.

The chain couples TRBV2 to TRBJ2-7; D is uncertain. The CDR3 contains 11 residues. The germline V and J ends were trimmed by 2 bases and 7 bases, with 6 bases remaining between them. Germline V CDR1 and CDR2: SNHLY, FYNNEI. DNA for the CDR3: TGTGCCAGCAGTGAATATGGTGAGCAGTACGTC. This encodes CASSEYGEQYV.

The V and J genes are TRBV6-7 and TRBJ1-1, with a possible D match to TRBD1 (5 bases). TRBV6-7 carries the ORF label, with uncertain function. The CDR3 length is 14 residues. Deletions cut 4 bases from V and 0 bases from J, with 9 bases between. The CDR3 DNA is TGTGCCAGCAGTTGGGACGGACTGAACACTGAAGCTTTCTTT. This codes for CASSWDGLNTEAFF.

This clonotype was seen more than once but under ten times. The chain uses TRBV12-3 or TRBV12-4 and TRBJ1-5; TRBD1 matches at 10 bases. After removal of 5 bases from V and 4 bases from J, the junction contained 8 bases not matched to a gene. This CDR3 spans 16 amino acids. Here the CDR3 DNA reads TGTGCCAGCAGTCCGGACAGGGGGATCGGTAATCAGCCCCAGCATTTT. Its translation: CASSPDRGIGNQPQHF.

The chain links TRBV6-1 to TRBJ2-1, with TRBD1 as a possible D gene (6 bases). The CDR3 extends over 13 amino acids. Trimming pared 1 base from V and 14 bases from J, leaving 15 bases between. The germline V gene has CDR1 MNHNS and CDR2 SASEGT. The CDR3 DNA is TGTGCCAGCAGTGAAGGTGGGGGCGTTTATAAGTTCTTC. Encoded protein: CASSEGGGVYKFF.

This clonotype has just a few counts. This rearrangement joins TRBV7-3 to TRBJ2-2; 7 bases align to TRBD1. V lost 3 bases to trimming and J lost 1 base; unmatched junction nucleotides: 5. The CDR3 contains 16 residues. CDR1 is SGHTA and CDR2 is FQGTGA in the germline V gene. The CDR3 protein is CASSFQGVRNTGELFF. CDR3 coding DNA: TGTGCCAGCAGCTTCCAGGGGGTGAGGAACACCGGGGAGCTGTTTTTT.